A single sample is the source of the 32 T cell receptor beta chains below, sequenced in a study of control samples from healthy donors and cancer patients. Some clones are missing from TCRdb's copy, which holds only in-frame ones; the method was immunoSEQ multiplex PCR. The sample gives some 89,000 clones, more than 75% of which show up once; over 2% is in the top ten. Sequences were obtained from blood. These receptors all come from a woman aged 40 to 50 in good health.

The gene calls are TRBV5-6 and TRBJ1-3, with D tentatively TRBD1 (5 bases). CDR3 length: 17 amino acids. The germline V gene encodes CDR1 SGHDT and CDR2 YYEEEE. The ends were cut back, 4 bases at V and 1 base at J, with 18 bases in the middle. The chain's CDR3 is CASSTKGHRTSGNTIYF. CDR3 DNA sequence: TGTGCCAGCAGCACAAAGGGGCACAGGACATCTGGAAACACCATATATTTT.

This clone occurred once. V and J are TRBV2 and TRBJ2-5, with no clear D. Germline V gene lookup returns CDR1 SNHLY and CDR2 FYNNEI. Trimming removed 0 bases at V and 5 bases at J, with 7 bases between. The CDR3 consists of 13 residues. The CDR3, as DNA: TGTGCCAGCAGTGAAGCGCTTCGGGAGACCCAGTACTTC. Translated, it gives CASSEALRETQYF.

The rearrangement uses TRBV7-9 and TRBJ1-6; no clear D gene. Germline assignment: CDR1 SEHNR and CDR2 FQNEAQ (reference sequence). The CDR3 runs 16 residues. V gave up 5 bases and J gave up 7 bases, with 18 bases separating them. This CDR3 is CASSKGWALGNSPLHF. Written as DNA, the CDR3 is TGTGCCAGCAGCAAAGGATGGGCCCTCGGAAATTCACCCCTCCACTTT.

The rearrangement joins TRBV6-2 or TRBV6-3 to TRBJ1-6, with TRBD1 matching over 9 bases. This CDR3 comprises 16 residues. V shed 0 bases and J 10 bases; nucleotides not matched to a gene: 7. Germline V gives CDR1 MNHEY, CDR2 SVGEGT. The DNA for the CDR3 is TGTGCCAGCAGTTACTCGAGACCGGGACAGGGATCACCCCTCCACTTT. Translation gives CASSYSRPGQGSPLHF.

V gene TRBV7-7 combines with J gene TRBJ2-1; 8 positions agree with TRBD1. This CDR3 is 15 amino acids long. CDR1 is SSHAT, CDR2 FNYEAQ, per germline (reference sequence). V was clipped by 3 bases and J by 5 bases; unmatched bases: 6. CDR3 residues: CASSFGTGANNEQFF. The CDR3 nucleotides are TGTGCCAGCAGCTTTGGGACAGGTGCCAACAATGAGCAGTTCTTC.

This clone occurred a few times. The chain links TRBV27 to TRBJ2-1, with D possibly matching TRBD2 (6 bases). V lost 6 bases and J 9 bases, leaving 12 bases between the germline ends. CDR3 size: 12 residues. Germline assignment: CDR1 MNHEY and CDR2 SMNVEV (reference sequence). DNA for the CDR3: TGTGCCAGCAGGACTAGGGTCGGTGAGCAGTTCTTC. It specifies CASRTRVGEQFF.

This clone appeared a few times. V gene TRBV7-2 combines with J gene TRBJ2-3; TRBD2 matches 8 bases. The CDR3 consists of 16 residues. From germline, CDR1 is SGHTA and CDR2 FQGNSA. The V segment lost 0 bases and the J segment 6 bases; nucleotides outside the gene matches: 8. The CDR3 region has the DNA TGTGCCAGCAGCTTAGCGGGACGGGGGGGCCGGGATACGCAGTATTTT. Its translation: CASSLAGRGGRDTQYF.

This chain links TRBV2 with TRBJ2-3; TRBD1 might be the D (6 bases). V lost 3 bases and J lost 2, with 24 bases in between. The germline V gene has CDR1 SNHLY and CDR2 FYNNEI. The CDR3 is made up of 19 amino acids. The CDR3 reads CASSEAAAVTDRFTDTQYF. The CDR3 DNA reads TGTGCCAGCAGTGAGGCCGCCGCCGTTACGGACAGATTCACAGATACGCAGTATTTT.

The chain joins TRBV5-1 to TRBJ2-1; possibly TRBD1 for D (6 bases). The CDR3 runs 16 residues. Looked up from germline, CDR1 is SGHRS and CDR2 is YFSETQ. The V and J ends lost 4 bases and 6 bases respectively, with 20 bases between them. This chain's CDR3 is CASSLNTGHWGNEQFF. CDR3 sequence (DNA): TGCGCCAGCAGCCTGAATACGGGACACTGGGGCAATGAGCAGTTCTTC.

This rearrangement joins TRBV11-3 to TRBJ2-1; 9 bases fit TRBD2. V shed 5 bases and J 7 bases; nucleotides not matched to a gene: 12. Germline loops: CDR1 SGHNT, CDR2 YENEEA. The CDR3 runs to 16 residues. The CDR3 reads CASSRGAGGPENEQFF. The DNA of the CDR3 is TGTGCCAGCAGCCGCGGGGCGGGGGGGCCGGAGAATGAGCAGTTCTTC.

This chain joins TRBV24-1 and TRBJ1-1; D call uncertain. The germline V and J ends were trimmed by 8 bases and 7 bases, with 16 bases remaining between them. The CDR3 has 13 amino acids. Germline-derived CDR1 and CDR2 are KGHDR and SFDVKD. CDR3 in amino acids: CATTDGVRGEAFF. DNA for the CDR3: TGTGCCACCACGGACGGAGTTCGCGGTGAAGCTTTCTTT.

As for this clone: The sample has other DNA sequences that encode this CDR3 too. The chain joins TRBV7-2 to TRBJ2-3; tentatively, D is TRBD2 (6 bases). In germline, CDR1 is SGHTA, CDR2 FQGNSA. CDR3 length: 14 amino acids. V was clipped by 2 bases and J by 2 bases, with 8 bases between them. CDR3: CASSLLADTDTQYF. In nucleotides, the CDR3 is TGTGCCAGCAGCTTATTAGCGGACACAGATACGCAGTATTTT.

V usage is TRBV4-1 and J usage is TRBJ2-7, with D perhaps being TRBD1 or TRBD2 (5 bases each). Deletions cut 2 bases from V and 6 bases from J, with 11 bases between. This CDR3 comprises 13 residues. The germline V gene encodes CDR1 MGHRA and CDR2 YSYEKL. The CDR3 nucleotides are TGCGCCAGCAGCCAATCAACTAGGGGCGAGCAGTACTTC. Its translation: CASSQSTRGEQYF.

This clone was counted between two and nine times. The J gene is TRBJ1-2, the V gene TRBV6-1; a possible D gene is TRBD1 (5 bases). V was cut by 3 bases and J by 4 bases, with 9 bases left in between. The CDR3 totals 13 residues. Germline values: CDR1 MNHNS, CDR2 SASEGT. DNA for the CDR3: TGTGCCAGCAGTGAGAGGGGTCCCTATGGCTACACCTTC. It specifies CASSERGPYGYTF.

CDR3 protein: CASSGGRDTEAFF. The CDR3 nucleotides are TGTGCCAGCTCCGGAGGCAGGGACACTGAAGCTTTCTTT. The chain couples TRBV18 to TRBJ1-1; perhaps TRBD1 as D (5 bases). The CDR3 is made up of 13 amino acids. CDR1 KGHSH and CDR2 LQKENI come from the germline V gene. Trimming left V 6 bases short and J 3 bases short, with 11 bases between.

The genes are TRBV6-5 and TRBJ2-7; perhaps TRBD2 as D (5 bases). The CDR3 is 11 residues long. With 6 bases removed from V and 4 bases from J, the gap between germline ends came to 7 bases. From germline, CDR1 is MNHEY and CDR2 SVGAGI. The CDR3, as DNA: TGTGCCAGCAGCGGCGGGTACGAGCAGTACTTC. As protein: CASSGGYEQYF.

The chain has TRBV10-3 and TRBJ1-2, with 7 bases matching TRBD1. The CDR3 is made up of 15 amino acids. The V and J ends lost 10 bases and 3 bases, in that order; junction bases with no gene match: 14. Germline loops: CDR1 ENHRY, CDR2 SYGVKD. CDR3 coding DNA: TGTGCCACGAGGGGGCAGGGAGTAAGTGACTATGGCTACACCTTC. This gives the protein CATRGQGVSDYGYTF.

The chain couples TRBV13 to TRBJ1-2; D not resolved. Germline V lookup: CDR1 PRHDT, CDR2 FYEKMQ (reference sequence). The V end was cut by 2 bases, the J end by 7 bases, with 14 bases between. This CDR3 contains 14 residues. CDR3 in amino acids: CASSLRTSRAGYTF. The DNA for the CDR3 is TGTGCCAGCAGCTTACGGACCTCGAGGGCTGGCTACACCTTC.

The chain employs TRBV20-1 and TRBJ2-7, with TRBD2 matching 11 bases. The germline gives CDR1 DFQATT, CDR2 SNEGSKA (reference sequence). The CDR3 has 16 amino acids. Unmatched junction bases numbered 10, after V lost 3 bases and J lost 3 bases. Written as DNA, the CDR3 is TGCAGTGCTAGTGTCCTAGCGGGGGGAAAACACTACGAGCAGTACTTC. Its protein is CSASVLAGGKHYEQYF.

Here the CDR3 reads CASSMSFRDFSYNEQFF. Written as DNA, the CDR3 is TGTGCCAGCAGTATGTCCTTCAGGGACTTCTCCTACAATGAGCAGTTCTTC. The V gene is TRBV6-2 or TRBV6-3, the J gene TRBJ2-1; the D gene is possibly TRBD2 (6 bases). Germline loops: CDR1 MNHEY, CDR2 SVGEGT. CDR3 length: 17 amino acids. Deletions cut 5 bases from V and 0 bases from J, with 17 bases between.

The chain combines TRBV7-2 with TRBJ2-7; 7 positions agree with TRBD1. The CDR3 runs 13 residues. Germline assignment: CDR1 SGHTA and CDR2 FQGNSA. V trimming: 4 bases; J trimming: 5 bases; junction bases outside the gene matches: 5. CDR3 sequence: CASSWNQGDEQYF. The DNA of the CDR3 is TGTGCCAGCAGCTGGAACCAGGGGGACGAGCAGTACTTC.

The V gene is TRBV21-1, the J gene TRBJ2-7; TRBD2, the D gene given by the table, was not confirmed from the DNA. TRBV21-1 is marked as a pseudogene. The CDR3 is 16 residues long. CDR3 sequence: CASSTPERGGLHEQYF. CDR3 nucleotide sequence: TGTGCCAGCAGCACACCTGAGCGGGGGGGCCTCCACGAGCAGTACTTC.

This clone turned up a few times. This chain connects TRBV4-1 to TRBJ2-7; D possibly matches TRBD1 or TRBD2 (6 bases each). This CDR3 is built from 16 residues. From germline, CDR1 is MGHRA and CDR2 YSYEKL. Between the trimmed V and J ends, which lost 1 base and 0 bases, there was a span of 13 bases. DNA of the CDR3: TGCGCCAGCAGCCAAGTAATGGGGGGCATCTCCTACGAGCAGTACTTC. This sequence encodes CASSQVMGGISYEQYF.

The chain couples TRBV14 to TRBJ1-3, with D tentatively TRBD1 (5 bases). Germline-derived CDR1 and CDR2 are SGHDN and FVKESK. This CDR3 region has 15 residues. The V end was cut by 1 base, the J end by 4 bases, with 11 bases between. This CDR3 reads CASSQGRVSGNTIYF. The CDR3 bases are TGTGCCAGCAGCCAAGGCAGGGTGTCGGGAAACACCATATATTTT.

For this clone: Other DNA sequences within the sample encode an identical CDR3. CDR3 nucleotide sequence: TGTGCCAGCAGCGTAGGAGCGGGGGGGCGAGAGACCCAGTACTTC. Amino acid sequence: CASSVGAGGRETQYF. The chain joins TRBV9 to TRBJ2-5; the match to TRBD2 covers 10 bases. Germline loops: CDR1 SGDLS, CDR2 YYNGEE. The CDR3 extends over 15 amino acids. With 0 bases clipped from V and 4 bases from J, the junction kept 3 bases outside the gene matches.

The chain combines TRBV2 with TRBJ2-3, with TRBD2 matching over 14 bases. The CDR3 has 13 amino acids. Germline trimming cut 8 bases from V and 8 bases from J; bases unmatched to any gene: 3. Germline V CDR1 and CDR2: SNHLY, FYNNEI. CDR3 protein: CASGLAGGGTQYF. CDR3 coding DNA: TGTGCCAGCGGACTAGCGGGGGGAGGTACGCAGTATTTT.

V and J are TRBV18 and TRBJ1-5; maybe TRBD1 (5 bases). Trimming left V 1 base short and J 2 bases short, with 21 bases between. Germline CDR1 is KGHSH and CDR2 is LQKENI. This CDR3 has 19 residues. CDR3 nucleotide sequence: TGTGCCAGCTCACCACGGCTCACAGGTGGAGGCCTGGGCAATCAGCCCCAGCATTTT. Translated: CASSPRLTGGGLGNQPQHF.

This chain links TRBV5-5 with TRBJ1-4; the D is unclear. There are 14 residues in the CDR3. V was trimmed by 4 bases and J by 5 bases, leaving 12 bases between them. Germline CDR1 reads SGHKS; CDR2 reads YYEKEE (reference sequence). The CDR3 region has the DNA TGTGCCAGCAGCCCTCCCTTTGAGAATGAAAAACTGTTTTTT. It encodes CASSPPFENEKLFF.

The chain employs TRBV6-1 and TRBJ1-2; perhaps TRBD1 as D (6 bases). CDR3 size: 15 residues. The germline V gene has CDR1 MNHNS and CDR2 SASEGT. V was trimmed by 3 bases and J by 4 bases, leaving 15 bases between them. The CDR3 nucleotides read TGTGCCAGCAGTGACCCTTTAAGGGGGAGCTATGGCTACACCTTC. Translated: CASSDPLRGSYGYTF.

The chain recombines TRBV12-3 or TRBV12-4 with TRBJ1-1; TRBD1 might be the D (5 bases). Trimming left V 4 bases short and J 3 bases short, with 9 bases between. The CDR3 is 13 residues long. CDR3 protein: CASSSREDTEAFF. The CDR3 coding sequence is TGTGCCAGCAGTTCCAGGGAGGACACTGAAGCTTTCTTT.

The chain has TRBV5-1 and TRBJ2-3; a possible D gene is TRBD1 (6 bases). The germline CDR1 and CDR2 sequences are SGHRS and YFSETQ. Between the trimmed V and J ends, which lost 0 bases and 3 bases, there was a span of 17 bases. The CDR3 length is 17 residues. In DNA, the CDR3 is TGCGCCAGCAGCTTGGTTGGGGGCACTCAAGGTACAGATACGCAGTATTTT. It translates to CASSLVGGTQGTDTQYF.

The chain has TRBV29-1 and TRBJ1-2, with a tentative D call TRBD1 (5 bases). With 6 bases removed from V and 3 bases from J, the gap between germline ends came to 23 bases. Germline V gives CDR1 SQVTM, CDR2 ANQGSEA. This CDR3 has 16 residues. The CDR3: CSVEPTFRGTDYGYTF. For the CDR3, the DNA is TGCAGCGTAGAGCCCACTTTCCGCGGGACGGACTATGGCTACACCTTC.